The 27 T cell receptor beta chains below all came from one sample that was sequenced in a study of blood T cell repertoires in COVID-19. TCRdb's copy holds only in-frame clones and misses some; the assay was immunoSEQ multiplex PCR. The table lists about 410,000 clones, 80% to 90% of them singletons, with about 1.5% in the top ten. The sample comprised peripheral blood. Receptors originate from a woman in her 30s with active or convalescent COVID-19.

The count of this clone is one. This chain uses TRBV2 with TRBJ1-2; possibly TRBD1 for D (5 bases). V lost 6 bases and J 4 bases, leaving 21 bases between the germline ends. CDR1 and CDR2 from the germline V gene are SNHLY and FYNNEI. The CDR3 runs to 16 residues. The CDR3 sequence is CASRVGEGIRPYGYTF. DNA of the CDR3: TGTGCCAGCAGAGTCGGGGAGGGGATCAGGCCCTATGGCTACACCTTC.

The chain combines TRBV29-1 with TRBJ1-2; 8 positions agree with TRBD1. With 3 bases clipped from V and 3 bases from J, the junction kept 6 bases outside the gene matches. CDR3 size: 14 residues. Germline-derived CDR1 and CDR2 are SQVTM and ANQGSEA. The CDR3 reads CSVDSGGRYYGYTF. The CDR3, as DNA: TGCAGCGTTGACTCAGGGGGCCGATACTATGGCTACACCTTC.

This clone has only a few counts. The V call is TRBV7-9, the J call TRBJ2-1; tentatively, D is TRBD2 (5 bases). The CDR3 has 14 amino acids. Trimming pared 5 bases from V and 8 bases from J, leaving 16 bases between. Germline assignment: CDR1 SEHNR and CDR2 FQNEAQ (reference sequence). The CDR3 loop is CASSPREGLDEQFF. Written as DNA, the CDR3 is TGTGCCAGCAGCCCCCGAGAGGGTCTGGATGAGCAGTTCTTC. Looking up the rest from reference TRBV7-9 and TRBJ2-1 gives the full variable domain: DTGVSQNPRHKITKRGQNVTFRCDPISEHNRLYWYRQTLGQGPEFLTYFQNEAQLEKSRLLSDRFSAERPKGSFSTLEIQRTEQGDSAMYLCASSPREGLDEQFFGPGTRLTVL.

V usage is TRBV4-1 and J usage is TRBJ1-3, with 9 bases fitting TRBD1. CDR3 length: 15 residues. The V and J ends lost 3 bases and 3 bases, in that order; junction bases with no gene match: 3. Germline CDR1 MGHRA, CDR2 YSYEKL. The CDR3 DNA reads TGCGCCAGCAGCCACCCGGGACAGGGTGGAAACACCATATATTTT. Protein sequence: CASSHPGQGGNTIYF.

The rearrangement joins TRBV2 to TRBJ1-5, with D perhaps TRBD1 (6 bases). The CDR3 spans 15 residues. The germline V and J ends were trimmed by 1 base and 0 bases, with 7 bases remaining between them. Germline loops: CDR1 SNHLY, CDR2 FYNNEI. This chain's CDR3 is CASSEDRDSNQPQHF. As DNA, the CDR3 is TGTGCCAGCAGTGAAGACAGGGATAGCAATCAGCCCCAGCATTTT.

This chain uses TRBV19 with TRBJ1-2; D is unresolved. Germline lookup yields CDR1 LNHDA and CDR2 SQIVND (reference sequence). The V and J ends lost 3 bases and 1 base respectively, with 9 bases between them. There are 14 residues in the CDR3. DNA for the CDR3: TGTGCCAGTAGTATCGGGGAGAATAACTATGGCTACACCTTC. It codes for CASSIGENNYGYTF.

This clone has just one count. This chain uses TRBV10-2 with TRBJ1-5, with D tentatively TRBD1 (5 bases). CDR3 length: 12 amino acids. Between the trimmed V and J ends, which lost 6 bases and 6 bases, there was a span of 9 bases. Germline V gene data show CDR1 as WSHSY and CDR2 as SAAADI. The CDR3 DNA reads TGCGCCAGCAGAGGGGCCGGTCAGCCCCAGCATTTT. It translates to CASRGAGQPQHF.

The chain's CDR3 is CASSSRRTPPSDTQYF. The CDR3 DNA reads TGTGCCAGCAGCTCACGACGGACACCACCCTCAGATACGCAGTATTTT. The chain joins TRBV13 to TRBJ2-3; maybe TRBD1 (5 bases). The CDR3 covers 16 residues. Germline values: CDR1 PRHDT, CDR2 FYEKMQ (reference sequence). With 4 bases removed from V and 4 bases from J, the gap between germline ends came to 18 bases.

The V gene is TRBV30, the J gene TRBJ2-7, with 10 bases identical to TRBD2. Germline-derived CDR1 and CDR2 are GTSNPN and SVGIG (reference sequence). Trimming at V came to 3 bases and at J to 0 bases, leaving 2 bases not matched to a gene. This CDR3 spans 14 amino acids. For the CDR3, the DNA is TGTGCCTGGAGGCGGACTAGCGGCTCCTACGAGCAGTACTTC. Its protein product is CAWRRTSGSYEQYF. Full variable domain (missing parts from reference TRBV30 and TRBJ2-7): SQTIHQWPATLVQPVGSPLSLECTVEGTSNPNLYWYRQAAGRGLQLLFYSVGIGQISSEVPQNLSASRPQDRQFILSSKKLLLSDSGFYLCAWRRTSGSYEQYFGPGTRLTVT.

This rearrangement joins TRBV3-1 (or the pseudogene TRBV3-2) to TRBJ2-2, with D uncertain. This CDR3 comprises 15 residues. Germline V CDR1 and CDR2: LGHDT, YNNKEL (reference sequence). Trimming removed 7 bases from V and 1 base from J, with 13 bases in between. CDR3 in amino acids: CASTPGPQNTGELFF. The CDR3 region has the DNA TGTGCCAGCACCCCGGGTCCGCAGAACACCGGGGAGCTGTTTTTT.

This clone has more than one count but fewer than ten. This chain uses TRBV4-1 with TRBJ2-1; 8 bases fit TRBD2. V trimming: 3 bases; J trimming: 3 bases; junction bases outside the gene matches: 7. The CDR3 length is 16 residues. Germline CDR1 MGHRA, CDR2 YSYEKL. The CDR3 bases are TGCGCCAGCAGCCAGTTAAGCGGGGGAAGCTACAATGAGCAGTTCTTC. Its translation: CASSQLSGGSYNEQFF.

The V call is TRBV5-4, the J call TRBJ2-7; D may be TRBD2 (6 bases). The CDR3 extends over 14 amino acids. CDR1 and CDR2 from the germline V gene are SGHNT and YYREEE (reference sequence). V gave up 0 bases and J gave up 3 bases, with 10 bases separating them. The CDR3 is CASSLAGGYYEQYF. CDR3 in DNA: TGTGCCAGCAGCTTGGCCGGAGGGTACTACGAGCAGTACTTC.

CDR3 protein: CASSTRGGNEQFF. Here the CDR3 DNA reads TGCGCCAGCAGCACCCGCGGGGGGAATGAGCAGTTCTTC. The J gene is TRBJ2-1, the V gene TRBV5-1; 8 bases line up with TRBD2. This CDR3 contains 13 residues. Germline trimming cut 4 bases from V and 7 bases from J; bases unmatched to any gene: 4. Germline CDR1 SGHRS, CDR2 YFSETQ.

Turning to this clone: This same CDR3 is encoded by further DNA sequences in the sample. The chain combines TRBV6-5 with TRBJ2-3, with a tentative D call TRBD2 (6 bases). CDR3 length: 13 amino acids. V was cut by 6 bases and J by 1 base, with 8 bases left in between. Germline loops: CDR1 MNHEY, CDR2 SVGAGI. Written as DNA, the CDR3 is TGTGCCAGCAGACTAGCTGGCACAGATACGCAGTATTTT. This codes for CASRLAGTDTQYF.

This clone was detected once. The chain uses TRBV27 and TRBJ2-7; 8 nucleotides align to TRBD1. CDR3 length: 15 residues. The V gene end was trimmed by 6 bases and the J gene end by 4 bases; junction bases not matched to a gene: 11. Looked up from germline, CDR1 is MNHEY and CDR2 is SMNVEV (reference sequence). The CDR3 DNA reads as TGTGCCAGCAGGAGAGGGCAGGGGGCGGGTTACGAGCAGTACTTC. This encodes CASRRGQGAGYEQYF.

In this sample, this clone turned up once. J is TRBJ1-6 and V is TRBV5-1; 10 bases map to TRBD1. Unmatched junction bases numbered 10, after V lost 1 base and J lost 6 bases. Per the germline V gene, CDR1 is SGHRS and CDR2 is YFSETQ. This CDR3 spans 18 amino acids. CDR3 loop: CASSLSATGGHGNSPLHF. The CDR3 DNA reads as TGCGCCAGCAGCTTGTCCGCGACAGGGGGCCACGGTAATTCACCCCTCCACTTT.

The chain recombines TRBV10-1 with TRBJ2-2; no definite D call. V lost 0 bases and J 6 bases, leaving 14 bases between the germline ends. This CDR3 has 16 residues. Germline lookup yields CDR1 WNHNN and CDR2 SYGVQD (reference sequence). The CDR3 DNA reads TGCGCCAGCAGTGAGTCGATCAACAGCTTCTCCGGGGAGCTGTTTTTT. Its protein product is CASSESINSFSGELFF.

V and J are TRBV7-8 and TRBJ1-1; maybe TRBD1 (5 bases). The CDR3 is 15 amino acids. Germline V CDR1 and CDR2: SGHVS, FQNEAQ. V gave up 1 base and J gave up 3 bases, with 12 bases separating them. The CDR3 region has the DNA TGTGCCAGCAGCTTAGAGGCCGCAGGGTACACTGAAGCTTTCTTT. Its protein is CASSLEAAGYTEAFF.

The chain combines TRBV6-5 with TRBJ1-1, with unresolved D. Per the germline V gene, CDR1 is MNHEY and CDR2 is SVGAGI. The CDR3 sequence is 14 residues long. V lost 5 bases, J lost 5 bases, and 15 bases lay in between. CDR3 nucleotide sequence: TGTGCCAGCAGTCGCCTTTCCGGCGGGACTGAAGCTTTCTTT. Amino acid sequence: CASSRLSGGTEAFF.

The gene calls are TRBV25-1 and TRBJ1-4; 9 bases fit TRBD1. The J segment lost 5 bases and the V segment lost 1 base, leaving 8 bases of the junction unmatched. This CDR3 is built from 17 residues. Per the germline V gene, CDR1 is MGHDK and CDR2 is SYGVNS. For the CDR3, the DNA is TGTGCCAGCAGTGAATTCGCCGGGACAGGGTTCAATGAAAAACTGTTTTTT. Encoded protein: CASSEFAGTGFNEKLFF.

J is TRBJ1-5 and V is TRBV6-1; TRBD1 matches at 9 bases. The ends lost 2 bases at V and 9 bases at J; junction bases unmatched: 14. Germline V gene lookup returns CDR1 MNHNS and CDR2 SASEGT. CDR3 size: 17 residues. CDR3 coding DNA: TGTGCCAGCAGTGAAATGTTTACAGGGGGCGGGGGGTGGCCCCAGCATTTT. Protein sequence: CASSEMFTGGGGWPQHF.

This rearrangement joins TRBV27 to TRBJ1-2; 7 bases line up with TRBD1. The V gene's germline CDR1 is MNHEY and CDR2 SMNVEV (reference sequence). There are 17 residues in the CDR3. V trimming: 0 bases; J trimming: 8 bases; junction bases outside the gene matches: 15. The CDR3 loop is CASSLSSTGARNNGYTF. The CDR3 coding sequence is TGTGCCAGCAGTTTATCGAGTACAGGGGCCCGCAATAACGGCTACACCTTC.

This chain uses TRBV7-6 with TRBJ2-2; D may be TRBD2 (6 bases). The CDR3 is 15 amino acids. V was trimmed by 2 bases and J by 5 bases, leaving 12 bases between them. The germline gives CDR1 SGHVS, CDR2 FNYEAQ. The CDR3 bases are TGTGCCAGCAGCTTACAGGGACTCGTAACCGGGGAGCTGTTTTTT. Its translation is CASSLQGLVTGELFF.

This chain connects TRBV5-6 to TRBJ1-5; D might be TRBD1 (6 bases). Looked up from germline, CDR1 is SGHDT and CDR2 is YYEEEE. V shed 3 bases and J shed 5 bases, with 15 bases lying between them. CDR3 length: 15 amino acids. CDR3 protein: CASSSAGALDQPQHF. The CDR3 coding sequence is TGTGCCAGCAGCTCCGCAGGGGCCCTCGATCAGCCCCAGCATTTT.

V gene TRBV6-5 combines with J gene TRBJ1-2; TRBD1 is a possible D gene (5 bases). CDR1 and CDR2 (germline): MNHEY, SVGAGI. The CDR3 loop spans 13 amino acids. With 6 bases removed from V and 4 bases from J, the gap between germline ends came to 12 bases. The CDR3 bases are TGTGCCAGCAGACGGGGGGAAGGCTATGGCTACACCTTC. Protein sequence: CASRRGEGYGYTF.

This chain connects TRBV19 to TRBJ1-2; TRBD1 matches 8 bases. Germline CDR1 reads LNHDA; CDR2 reads SQIVND (reference sequence). This CDR3 is 13 amino acids long. With 7 bases clipped from V and 7 bases from J, the junction kept 8 bases outside the gene matches. CDR3 in DNA: TGTGCCAGTAATGAACAGGGGGTTAGTGGCTACACCTTC. Translation: CASNEQGVSGYTF.

V is TRBV5-1 and J is TRBJ2-1, with TRBD2 matching 8 bases. Germline CDR1 is SGHRS and CDR2 is YFSETQ. The CDR3 consists of 15 residues. Trimming cost V 2 bases and J 4 bases; bases outside gene matches: 5. The CDR3 protein is CASSLPAGGYNEQFF. The CDR3 coding sequence is TGCGCCAGCAGCTTACCCGCGGGGGGTTACAATGAGCAGTTCTTC.